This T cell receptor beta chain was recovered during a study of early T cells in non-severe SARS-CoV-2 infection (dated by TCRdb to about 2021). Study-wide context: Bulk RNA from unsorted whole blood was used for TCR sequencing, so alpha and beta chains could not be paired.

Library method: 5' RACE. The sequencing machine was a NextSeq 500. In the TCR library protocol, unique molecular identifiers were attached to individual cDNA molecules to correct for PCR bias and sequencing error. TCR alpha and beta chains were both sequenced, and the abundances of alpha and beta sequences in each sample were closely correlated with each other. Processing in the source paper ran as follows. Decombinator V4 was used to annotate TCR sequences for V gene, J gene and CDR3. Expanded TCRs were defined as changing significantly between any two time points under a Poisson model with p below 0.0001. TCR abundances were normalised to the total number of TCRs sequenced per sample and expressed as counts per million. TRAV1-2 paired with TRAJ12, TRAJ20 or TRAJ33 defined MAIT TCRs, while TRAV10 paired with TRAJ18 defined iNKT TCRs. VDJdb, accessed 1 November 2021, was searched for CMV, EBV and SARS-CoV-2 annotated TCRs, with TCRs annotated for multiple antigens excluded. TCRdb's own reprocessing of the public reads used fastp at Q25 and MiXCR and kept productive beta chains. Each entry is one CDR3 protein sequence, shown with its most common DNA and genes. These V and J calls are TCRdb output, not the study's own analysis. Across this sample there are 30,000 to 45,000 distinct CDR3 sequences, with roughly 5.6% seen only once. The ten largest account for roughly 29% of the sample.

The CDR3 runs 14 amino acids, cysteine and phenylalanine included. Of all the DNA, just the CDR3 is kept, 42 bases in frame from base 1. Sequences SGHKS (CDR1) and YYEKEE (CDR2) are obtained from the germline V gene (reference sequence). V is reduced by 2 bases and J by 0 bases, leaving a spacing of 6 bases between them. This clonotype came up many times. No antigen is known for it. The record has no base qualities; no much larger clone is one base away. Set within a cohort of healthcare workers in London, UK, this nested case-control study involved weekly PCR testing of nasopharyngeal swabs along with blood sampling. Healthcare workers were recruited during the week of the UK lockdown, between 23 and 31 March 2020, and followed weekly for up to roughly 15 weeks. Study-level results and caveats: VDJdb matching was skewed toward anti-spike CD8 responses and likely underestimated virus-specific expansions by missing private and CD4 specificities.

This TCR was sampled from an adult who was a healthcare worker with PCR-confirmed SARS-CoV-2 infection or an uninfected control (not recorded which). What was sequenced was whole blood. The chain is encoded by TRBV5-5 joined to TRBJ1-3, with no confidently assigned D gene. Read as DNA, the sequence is TGTGCCAGCAGCTTCCTAACCTCTGGAAACACCATATATTTT. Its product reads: CASSFLTSGNTIYF.